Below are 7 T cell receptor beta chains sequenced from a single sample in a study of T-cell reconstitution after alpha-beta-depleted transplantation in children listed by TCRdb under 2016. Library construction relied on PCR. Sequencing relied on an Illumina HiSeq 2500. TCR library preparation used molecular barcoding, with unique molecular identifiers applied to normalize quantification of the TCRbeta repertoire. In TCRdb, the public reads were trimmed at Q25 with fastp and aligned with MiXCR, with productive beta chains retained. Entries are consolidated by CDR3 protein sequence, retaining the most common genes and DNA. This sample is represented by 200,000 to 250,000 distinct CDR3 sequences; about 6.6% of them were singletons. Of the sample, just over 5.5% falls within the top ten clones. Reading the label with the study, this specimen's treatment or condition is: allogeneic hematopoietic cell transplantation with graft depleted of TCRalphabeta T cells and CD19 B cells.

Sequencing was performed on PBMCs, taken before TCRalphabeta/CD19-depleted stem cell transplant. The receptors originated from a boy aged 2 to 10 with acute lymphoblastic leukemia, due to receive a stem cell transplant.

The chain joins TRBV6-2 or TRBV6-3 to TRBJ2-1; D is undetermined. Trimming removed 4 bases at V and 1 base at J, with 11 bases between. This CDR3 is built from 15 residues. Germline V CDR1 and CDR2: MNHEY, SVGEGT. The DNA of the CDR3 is TGTGCCAGCAGTTGGTTCGGCGGATCCTACAATGAGCAGTTCTTC. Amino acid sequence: CASSWFGGSYNEQFF.

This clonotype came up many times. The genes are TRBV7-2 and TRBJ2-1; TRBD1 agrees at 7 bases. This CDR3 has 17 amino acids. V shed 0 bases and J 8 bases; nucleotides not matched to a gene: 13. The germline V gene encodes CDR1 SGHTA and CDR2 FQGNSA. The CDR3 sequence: CASSLAGRGSNGYEQFF. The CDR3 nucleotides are TGTGCCAGCAGCTTAGCGGGCAGGGGGTCGAATGGGTATGAGCAGTTCTTC.

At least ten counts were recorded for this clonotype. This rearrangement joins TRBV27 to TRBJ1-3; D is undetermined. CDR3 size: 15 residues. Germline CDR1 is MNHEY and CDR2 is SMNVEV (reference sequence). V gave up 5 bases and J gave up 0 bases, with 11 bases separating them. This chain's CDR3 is CASSQDGRSGNTIYF. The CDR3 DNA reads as TGTGCCAGCAGTCAAGACGGCCGCTCTGGAAACACCATATATTTT.

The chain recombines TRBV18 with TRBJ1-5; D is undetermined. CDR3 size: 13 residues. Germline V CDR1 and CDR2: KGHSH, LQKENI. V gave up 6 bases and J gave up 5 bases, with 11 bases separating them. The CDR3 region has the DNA TGTGCCAGCTCCCCCCGTCCAGATCAGCCCCAGCATTTT. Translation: CASSPRPDQPQHF.

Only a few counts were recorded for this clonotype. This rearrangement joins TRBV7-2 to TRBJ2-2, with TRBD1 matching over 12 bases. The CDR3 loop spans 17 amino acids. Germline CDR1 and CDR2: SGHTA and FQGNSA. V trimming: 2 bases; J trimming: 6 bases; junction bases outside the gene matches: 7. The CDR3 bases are TGTGCCAGCAGCTTATTATCCGGGACAGGGGGCGCCGGGGAGCTGTTTTTT. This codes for CASSLLSGTGGAGELFF.

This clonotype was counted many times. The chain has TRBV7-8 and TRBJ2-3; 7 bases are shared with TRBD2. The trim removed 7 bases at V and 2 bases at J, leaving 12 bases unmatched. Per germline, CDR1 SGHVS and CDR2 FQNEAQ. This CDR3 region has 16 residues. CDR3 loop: CASNPREGTSTDTQYF. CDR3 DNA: TGTGCCAGCAACCCTAGGGAGGGGACCTCCACAGATACGCAGTATTTT.

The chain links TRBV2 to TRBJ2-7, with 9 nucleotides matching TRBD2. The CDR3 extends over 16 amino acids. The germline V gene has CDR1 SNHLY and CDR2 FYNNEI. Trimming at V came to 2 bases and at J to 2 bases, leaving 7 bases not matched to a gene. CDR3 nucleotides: TGTGCCAGCAGTGAATATCTTAGCGGGGGCACCTACGAGCAGTACTTC. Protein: CASSEYLSGGTYEQYF.